Sequencing of this TCR beta chain was carried out in a study of shared clonotypes between healthy human individuals. Study-level findings and limits: In general, naive subsets displayed greater estimated richness than memory subsets did. It was the non-shared clonotypes that had lower generation probabilities than clonotypes shared by all four donors.

The input for sorted-subset replicate PCRs was around 0.2 ug DNA, tens of thousands of T cell genomes. Method: immunoSEQ multiplex PCR; TCRdb's copy keeps in-frame clones and lacks some. Altogether approximately 2.4 million clones are present, approximately 96% being singletons, with the ten largest covering roughly 0.13%. Of note for this clone: Its target is not known.

The receptor was isolated from a man between 18 and 35 years old in good health. The material sequenced was naive CD4+ T cells sorted from blood. As to subset: CD45RA+ positively selected.

CDR3 coding DNA: TGTGCCAGCAGGAAATATCTGGGGCAAGAGACCCAGTACTTC. It is translated as CASRKYLGQETQYF. The rearrangement joins TRBV6-6 to TRBJ2-5; no definite D call. Germline values: CDR1 MNHNY, CDR2 SVGAGI (reference sequence). The CDR3 covers 14 residues. The germline V and J ends were trimmed by 6 bases and 2 bases, with 13 bases remaining between them.